This entry is about one T cell receptor beta chain. Its antigen is as yet unknown. The data derive from a study of TIL therapy for anti-PD-1-resistant metastatic lung cancer. Study overall: Median tumor PD-L1 proportion score was about 6.6%.

The study's findings and limits: Compared with baseline intratumoral T cells, expanded TIL cultures were more clonal and less diverse (approximately 6% vs 31%).

CDR3 length: 14 residues. The germline V gene has CDR1 LGHDT and CDR2 YNNKEL (reference sequence). Trimming took off 2 bases at V and 13 bases at J, with 17 bases between the two ends. This was the immunoSEQ v3 assay. Generated by immunoSEQ multiplex PCR, the TCRdb table keeps only in-frame clones and is missing some. The repertoire has approximately 95,000 clones, about two thirds of them found once; the top ten carry 9.5% to 12%. Regarding time point: pre-treatment sample, taken before nivolumab and TIL therapy. Tumor tissue came from excised metastases, mostly pleural nodules or supraclavicular lymph nodes. Patients then received nivolumab; progressors got lymphodepletion, TIL and IL-2.

The rearrangement joins TRBV3-1 (or the pseudogene TRBV3-2) to TRBJ2-2; D unresolved. The TCR sequence derives from a person aged 25 to 85 with non-small cell lung cancer. The starting material was tumor tissue, obtained at baseline. In DNA form, the CDR3 reads TGTGCCAGCAGCCAAAATGCAATTTGGGGATTGCTGTTTTTT. It encodes CASSQNAIWGLLFF.